Listed below are T cell receptor beta chains from one sample, sequenced in a study of blood T cell repertoires in COVID-19. Assay used: immunoSEQ multiplex PCR; TCRdb lists only in-frame clones, some missing. The sample lists some 70,000 clones, 70% to 90% occurring once. The sample was peripheral blood. These receptors all stem from a woman in her fifties or sixties with COVID-19, enrolled during active disease. Both conserved end residues are part of each CDR3. The order of the fields is D gene, J gene, clone size, V gene, CDR3 protein, CDR3 DNA. D genes are given only for firm matches. The listing skips clone size in some rows; elsewhere it reads once, few, many or a size class.

-	TRBJ2-7	few	TRBV29-1	CSVRPTTPGEQYF	TGCAGCGTTCGACCGACTACCCCTGGCGAGCAGTACTTC
-	TRBJ1-5	once	TRBV7-2	CASSLGGGDQPQHF	TGTGCCAGCAGCTTAGGCGGAGGGGATCAGCCCCAGCATTTT
TRBD2	TRBJ2-3	-	TRBV7-9	CASSPVTSGGANTQYF	TGTGCCAGCAGCCCTGTGACTAGCGGAGGAGCCAATACGCAGTATTTT
TRBD2	TRBJ2-1	-	TRBV19	CASKSSGSNEQFF	TGTGCCAGTAAGTCCAGCGGGAGCAATGAGCAGTTCTTC
-	TRBJ2-3	-	TRBV30	CAWSGTGSKLADTQYF	TGTGCCTGGAGTGGGACGGGATCTAAATTGGCAGATACGCAGTATTTT
-	TRBJ2-7	few	TRBV28	CASIMGGSYEQYF	TGTGCCAGCATAATGGGGGGCTCCTACGAGCAGTACTTC
TRBD1	TRBJ2-1	-	TRBV23-1	CASSHEAGTAAVNEQFF	TGCGCCAGCAGTCACGAGGCTGGGACAGCAGCGGTCAATGAGCAGTTCTTC
-	TRBJ2-1	-	TRBV12-5	CASGLNSASEQFF	TGTGCTAGTGGTTTGAACAGTGCGAGTGAGCAGTTCTTC
-	TRBJ1-4	once	TRBV28	CASSYPGGIATNEKLFF	TGTGCCAGCAGTTACCCCGGGGGAATAGCAACTAATGAAAAACTGTTTTTT
-	TRBJ1-2	-	TRBV28	CASRPHGGNYGYTF	TGTGCCAGCAGGCCCCACGGCGGGAACTATGGCTACACCTTC
-	TRBJ1-2	-	TRBV28	CASSTQRAGGYGYTF	TGTGCCAGCAGTACACAGCGGGCGGGTGGCTATGGCTACACCTTC
TRBD2	TRBJ2-7	-	TRBV11-2	CASSLKGLAGGYEQYF	TGTGCCAGCAGCCTCAAAGGACTAGCGGGAGGCTACGAGCAGTACTTC
-	TRBJ1-1	-	TRBV28	CASIGPWEGGTEAFF	TGTGCCAGCATTGGACCGTGGGAGGGCGGCACTGAAGCTTTCTTT
-	TRBJ2-7	-	TRBV11-2	CASSLRGSEQYF	TGTGCCAGCAGCTTAAGGGGTAGCGAGCAGTACTTC
TRBD1	TRBJ2-3	few	TRBV4-2	CASSDRDRGTDTQYF	TGTGCCAGCAGCGACCGGGACAGGGGCACAGATACGCAGTATTTT
TRBD2	TRBJ2-1	-	TRBV28	CASRASGPNEQFF	TGTGCCAGCAGGGCTAGCGGGCCCAATGAGCAGTTCTTC
TRBD2	TRBJ2-5	-	TRBV9	CASSAGLAGGRETQYF	TGTGCCAGCAGCGCCGGTTTAGCGGGAGGGAGGGAGACCCAGTACTTC
TRBD2	TRBJ2-2	-	TRBV5-5	CASSFKAGGTNTGELFF	TGTGCCAGCAGCTTTAAGGCGGGAGGGACGAACACCGGGGAGCTGTTTTTT
TRBD1	TRBJ1-5	-	TRBV19	CATQAGTGYQPQHF	TGTGCCACTCAGGCCGGGACAGGGTATCAGCCCCAGCATTTT
TRBD2	TRBJ2-1	-	TRBV11-1	CASSPRLAGGYNEQFF	TGTGCCAGCAGCCCCAGACTAGCGGGAGGTTACAATGAGCAGTTCTTC
-	TRBJ2-3	-	TRBV5-1	CASSPTGMRTDTQYF	TGCGCCAGCAGCCCAACAGGGATGCGCACAGATACGCAGTATTTT
-	TRBJ1-5	-	TRBV9	CASSVGPAEPQHF	TGTGCCAGCAGCGTAGGGCCGGCGGAGCCCCAGCATTTT
-	TRBJ1-5	once	TRBV4-1	CASSVETVNQPQHF	TGCGCCAGCAGCGTGGAGACAGTAAATCAGCCCCAGCATTTT
-	TRBJ2-7	-	TRBV6-1	CASSERGTDYSYEQYF	TGTGCCAGCAGTGAACGCGGGACAGATTACTCCTACGAGCAGTACTTC
TRBD1	TRBJ2-1	-	TRBV28	CASHDRGNEQFF	TGTGCCAGCCACGACAGGGGCAATGAGCAGTTCTTC
-	TRBJ2-7	few	TRBV7-9	CASSSYNHEQYF	TGTGCCAGCAGCTCGTATAATCACGAGCAGTACTTC
-	TRBJ1-6	-	TRBV28	CASSKRRGNNSPLHF	TGTGCCAGCAGTAAGAGACGGGGGAATAATTCACCCCTCCACTTT
TRBD2	TRBJ2-7	-	TRBV30	CAWSGLAGVPQPTRNFYEQYF	TGTGCCTGGAGTGGACTAGCGGGAGTTCCCCAACCTACGAGGAACTTCTACGAGCAGTACTTC
-	TRBJ2-3	-	TRBV5-5	CASSLELGGGTDTQYF	TGTGCCAGCAGCTTGGAACTAGGCGGGGGCACAGATACGCAGTATTTT
TRBD1	TRBJ1-1	many	TRBV6-5	CASGKDRGTEAFF	TGTGCCAGCGGGAAGGACAGGGGGACTGAAGCTTTCTTT
-	TRBJ1-3	-	TRBV19	CASSIATGTLTGNTIYF	TGTGCCAGTAGTATCGCCACAGGGACACTAACTGGAAACACCATATATTTT
-	TRBJ1-1	-	TRBV18	CASSPYRQDTEAFF	TGTGCCAGCTCACCATATCGGCAGGACACTGAAGCTTTCTTT
TRBD1	TRBJ2-1	-	TRBV5-5	CASSSLGGSSYNEQFF	TGTGCCAGCAGCTCCCTAGGGGGCAGCTCCTACAATGAGCAGTTCTTC
TRBD2	TRBJ2-2	-	TRBV28	CASSPLAGGLTGELFF	TGTGCCAGCAGTCCATTAGCGGGAGGCCTCACCGGGGAGCTGTTTTTT
-	TRBJ2-4	-	TRBV4-1	CASSQDLTTGVNIQYF	TGCGCCAGCAGCCAAGACCTGACAACGGGGGTAAACATTCAGTACTTC
TRBD1	TRBJ2-7	-	TRBV6-1	CASSDGTGNEQYF	TGTGCCAGCAGTGACGGGACAGGGAACGAGCAGTACTTC
TRBD1	TRBJ1-3	-	TRBV5-1	CASSLGDRSSGNTIYF	TGCGCCAGCAGCTTGGGGGACAGGTCCTCTGGAAACACCATATATTTT
-	TRBJ2-2	-	TRBV13	CASSSPTGIWNTGELFF	TGTGCCAGCAGCTCACCTACAGGGATTTGGAACACCGGGGAGCTGTTTTTT
-	TRBJ1-1	-	TRBV7-8	CASSFAGGNTEAFF	TGTGCCAGCAGTTTTGCCGGGGGGAACACTGAAGCTTTCTTT
-	TRBJ1-2	-	TRBV5-1	CASSPGRGDGYTF	TGCGCCAGCAGCCCCGGCAGGGGAGACGGCTACACCTTC
-	TRBJ2-7	-	TRBV9	CASSVAPGITYEQYF	TGTGCCAGCAGCGTAGCTCCGGGAATTACCTACGAGCAGTACTTC
-	TRBJ1-6	-	TRBV30	CAWSVRTYRRSPLHF	TGTGCCTGGAGTGTACGGACATACCGTCGGTCACCCCTCCACTTT
-	TRBJ1-5	-	TRBV29-1	CSPQGGRQPQHF	TGCAGCCCTCAGGGTGGAAGGCAGCCCCAGCATTTT
-	TRBJ2-7	-	TRBV5-1	CASSLGTVRFEQYF	TGCGCCAGCAGCTTGGGGACAGTACGGTTCGAGCAGTACTTC
-	TRBJ1-4	-	TRBV9	CASSRGEKLFF	TGTGCCAGCAGTCGGGGAGAAAAACTGTTTTTT
-	TRBJ2-1	once	TRBV7-8	CASSLRRRDFYNEQFF	TGTGCCAGCAGCTTACGACGGCGGGACTTCTACAATGAGCAGTTCTTC
-	TRBJ1-4	-	TRBV4-1	CASSQGTTNEKLFF	TGCGCCAGCAGCCAAGGTACAACTAATGAAAAACTGTTTTTT
TRBD1	TRBJ2-1	-	TRBV19	CASARDRGRNEQFF	TGTGCCAGTGCCCGGGACAGGGGGCGGAATGAGCAGTTCTTC
TRBD1	TRBJ1-4	-	TRBV29-1	CSVGDSYFEKLFF	TGCAGCGTTGGGGACAGCTACTTTGAAAAACTGTTTTTT
-	TRBJ2-3	-	TRBV7-8	CASSFITDSTDTQYF	TGTGCCAGCAGCTTTATTACTGATAGCACAGATACGCAGTATTTT
-	TRBJ1-1	-	TRBV28	CASRLQGKEAFF	TGTGCCAGCAGATTACAGGGTAAGGAGGCTTTCTTT
-	TRBJ1-1	-	TRBV25-1	CASSSLHTEAFF	TGTGCCAGCAGTTCCCTACACACTGAAGCTTTCTTT
TRBD2	TRBJ2-7	-	TRBV7-6	CASSPTRGSYEQYF	TGTGCCAGCAGCCCTACTCGCGGGAGTTACGAGCAGTACTTC